The clone carrying this T cell receptor beta chain showed up just a few times. Its matching antigen is unknown. Germline V gene sequence: CDR1 SGDLS, CDR2 YYNGEE. V lost 4 bases and J lost 12, with 22 bases in between. The CDR3 totals 14 residues. The entry originates in a study of brain metastases from non-small cell lung cancer. Study-wide results and limits: Metastases had sparse T cells but largely shared repertoires with primaries. Compared with their matched primary tumors, about 62% of brain metastases showed expanded T-cell clones. Fewer infiltrating T cells were found in brain metastases than primaries.

Here immunoSEQ multiplex PCR was the method, and the copy in TCRdb shows in-frame clones only, minus some. The sample comprises 15,000 or so clones, about four fifths of which are singletons, and 7.7% rests with the top ten. The origin of this receptor is a donor at least 40 years old with non-small cell lung cancer. Input material: primary lung tumor tissue. V is TRBV9 and J is TRBJ1-2, with D tentatively TRBD1 (5 bases). The CDR3 nucleotides are TGTGCCAGCAGCCCCTCCGGGACCTCCACGGGTCACACCTTC. It yields the protein CASSPSGTSTGHTF.